This T cell receptor beta chain stems from a study of blood T cell repertoires in COVID-19. Per the original data handling: Researchers report that nucleated cell counts were estimated from reference gene primer amplification. Method: immunoSEQ multiplex PCR; TCRdb's copy keeps in-frame clones and lacks some. D and trimming come from the DNA, and the V and J calls and clone size come from that table. The sample has more than 80,000 clones, approximately 80% seen once. V lost 4 bases to trimming and J lost 6 bases; unmatched junction nucleotides: 12. Germline V lookup: CDR1 SGDLS, CDR2 YYNGEE. The CDR3 length is 15 residues.

Sequencing input: peripheral blood. The chain links TRBV9 to TRBJ1-1; TRBD1 agrees at 7 bases. The source is a woman between 65 and 79 years old with acute or convalescent COVID-19. In DNA form, the CDR3 reads TGTGCCAGCAGCCGCGAGGGGGCCTTGGGCCCTGAAGCTTTCTTT. It encodes CASSREGALGPEAFF. Full variable domain (missing parts from reference TRBV9 and TRBJ1-1): DSGVTQTPKHLITATGQRVTLRCSPRSGDLSVYWYQQSLDQGLQFLIQYYNGEERAKGNILERFSAQQFPDLHSELNLSSLELGDSALYFCASSREGALGPEAFFGQGTRLTVV.